Listed here is a single TCR beta chain. One end of the junction fails to match germline, which may point to a read error. The entry originates in a study of T cell responses to AZD1222 COVID-19 vaccine. Method: immunoSEQ multiplex PCR; TCRdb's copy keeps in-frame clones and lacks some. The sample contains around 160,000 clones, approximately 90% of which appear only once. Germline V gives CDR1 SSHAT, CDR2 FNYEAQ (reference sequence). This CDR3 contains 15 residues. The sequence was obtained from an adult who received the AZD1222 COVID-19 vaccine. The rearrangement links TRBV7-7 to TRBJ2-1; D not resolved. Here the sequenced sample was peripheral blood, taken 28 days after the second AZD1222 dose. The CDR3 loop is CASSSTQSSYNEQFF. The CDR3, as DNA: TGTGCTAGCAGCTCTACACAGAGCTCCTACAATGAGCAGTTCTTC.